This record concerns one TCR beta chain sequence. This CDR3 spans 13 amino acids. V was clipped by 8 bases and J by 10 bases, with 15 bases between them. Germline-derived CDR1 and CDR2 are LNHDA and SQIVND (reference sequence). Sequencing was performed with immunoSEQ multiplex PCR; in TCRdb, only in-frame clones are kept and a portion is missing. The profile shows 200,000 to 250,000 clones, just under 95% of them singletons. The data belong to a study of control samples from healthy donors and cancer patients. The gene calls are TRBV19 and TRBJ1-6, with D perhaps matching TRBD1 (6 bases). The sequenced sample was blood. The TCR was taken from a man aged 50 to 59 in good health. The CDR3, as DNA: TGTGCCAGTCGACAGGACTCCCACTCACCCCTCCACTTT. This sequence encodes CASRQDSHSPLHF.